This T cell receptor beta chain derives from a study of cytomegalovirus exposure and HLA in healthy donors (dated by TCRdb to the late 2010s). Notes on the research overall: In an earlier analysis of under 750 of the donors, less than 350 Gb of sequence data and just under 120 million unique TCR beta sequences from about 180 million T cells were reported. About 330 gigabases of sequencing data and 75 million to 85 million unique TCR sequences made up an early release that covered 640 HLA-typed donors. Of the 300 to 500 genotyped donors, approximately 81% were placed in the genetic ancestry cluster associated with self-reported Caucasian donors. The study aimed to test whether signatures of past pathogen exposure could be identified by cataloging public T cell receptors. Using immunosequencing, the study profiled T cell repertoires from fewer than 700 subjects and related those repertoires to cytomegalovirus serostatus. In addition to the first cohort of 500 to 850 subjects, a separate validation cohort of 130 or so different subjects was used. To predict cytomegalovirus infection status, the study brought together high-throughput TCR immunosequencing, statistical association of individual TCRs with disease status, and machine learning. To study patterns of TCR occurrence, a later analysis re-analyzed previously published TCR beta repertoires from 666 donors and added high-resolution HLA genotyping. Rather than using new phenotypic data, the later analysis identified candidate immune exposures from TCR beta sequences and from how often those sequences occurred across donors. An earlier analysis of about 600 of the donors used high-throughput TCR beta sequencing to judge whether each TCR beta V gene segment behaved as functional or pseudogenic. Donor age, sex, ethnicity and CMV serostatus were compiled together with the repertoire data. Genome-wide SNP genotypes for about three fifths of the roughly 700 donors were used in a later genetic analysis, which treated that subset as a discovery cohort. All discovery cohort repertoires had been generated on a single sequencing platform. Class I and class II HLA loci were covered by the typing at four-digit resolution. The number of typed donors differed by locus: about 620-630 for A, B, C, DRB1 and DQB1; 500 to 550 for DQA1; roughly 600 for DPA1; and roughly 490 for DPB1. About five DR-DQ haplotypes were handled as single units for association and clustering because linkage in the cohort was strong. Among about 360 genotyped donors of the cohort, an average of approximately 230,000 unique TCR beta nucleotide sequences were sequenced per donor, around 18% of them non-productive.

Broader findings and caveats from the paper: In this cohort, only TCR beta chains were sequenced, and detectable features were limited by the absence of alpha or paired-chain data. A cluster of highly shared sequence variants was judged likely to represent a technical artifact of the sequencing pipeline. A further reported finding was that TCR beta sequences accurately predicted the HLA-A and HLA-B alleles for most subjects in the first cohort. Because counts were too low, some 16 rarely observed V segments, including chromosome 9 orphons, were excluded from the earlier analysis of 587 of the donors. A later analysis reported that several top co-occurrence clusters appeared linked to parvovirus B19, influenza, CMV and Epstein-Barr virus. According to the authors, the approach could potentially be generalized to other disease states and immunological phenotypes. Some IMGT-functional V segments, including TRBV6-2 and TRBV6-3, could not be told apart with the 87-base-pair reads, so those segments were excluded. In an earlier analysis of some 640 of the donors, most TCR beta V segments were observed in productive rearrangements about 87% or about 30% of the time, broadly matching IMGT annotations. In vitro tests confirmed that a few of the cytomegalovirus-associated TCR beta chains recognize cytomegalovirus antigens. Sequencing depth was assumed to be roughly uniform across donors in the presence/absence analyses, though that assumption may not hold. Compared with equally common non-associated chains, HLA-associated TCR beta chains in a later analysis were more clonally expanded and had lower generation probabilities. A later genetic analysis reported fewer N-insertions in productive TCRs among donors in an Asian-associated ancestry cluster than the approximately 670-donor mean. While some public TCRs were present in many individuals, most TCR sequences turned up only very rarely across donors. Cytomegalovirus status was reported to be diagnosed by the classifier with high specificity and sensitivity in both the original and validation cohorts. For the cohort, immune exposure information was limited to CMV serostatus. Correlated functional status among segregating V segments might reflect linkage disequilibrium, but an unknown experimental factor could not be ruled out. The study gave a list of under 200 TCR beta chains associated with cytomegalovirus. Most CMV-associated TCR beta chains appeared to be HLA-restricted in a later analysis, and the HLA associations seemed to be driven largely by CMV exposure. In a later analysis, 16,951 TCR beta sequences were associated with specific HLA alleles at a false discovery rate of 0.05. HLA typing was unavailable for some donors at each locus, so association tests used only the typed subset. According to a later analysis, TCR association rates differed among HLA loci, with DRB1 alleles showing the most associated TCRs and HLA-C alleles showing the fewest. Strong co-occurrence of HLA alleles, especially DR and DQ, made assigning TCR associations to individual alleles difficult. An association between a missense DCLRE1C variant and V-gene and J-gene trimming of TCR beta chains was found in a later genetic analysis and replicated in an independent cohort.

The cohort comprised 550 to 700 healthy bone marrow donors. All cohort members were sampled while nominally healthy, although unrecorded immune exposures were likely present. The donor tested CMV seropositive, placing the donor among the 289 seropositive members of the cohort. A peripheral blood sample was collected from each donor, and TCR beta sequencing was performed on peripheral blood mononuclear cells. Genomic DNA extraction from the blood cell samples was performed with the Qiagen DNeasy Blood Extraction Kit. The CDR1 and CDR2 encoded by the germline V gene are ENHRY and SYGVKD. Between the V and J ends, shortened by 3 bases and 6 bases respectively, the junction contains 11 bases. The CDR3 runs 14 amino acids, cysteine and phenylalanine included. Just the 42-base CDR3 DNA is kept, in frame starting at base 1. With regard to this clone: The antigen it binds to is not known. Per-base qualities were not stored, and no clone one base away is much larger.

The library was produced with the immunoSEQ multiplex PCR assay. The multiplex PCR relied on a mix of 60 forward primers for TCR Vbeta segments and 13 reverse primers for TCR Jbeta segments. Amplification of the CDR3 region of rearranged TCR beta genes was performed with a multiplex PCR assay on genomic DNA. The Illumina HiSeq System was used to sequence the amplified TCR beta libraries as 87-base-pair reads. Per the source publication's procedure: A later analysis counted about 80 million unique TCR beta chains across the 550 to 700 repertoires, and about 10 million of these chains were shared by at least two donors. Raw reads were error-corrected and collapsed into unique sequences by a nearest-neighbor algorithm in which closely related sequences were merged to remove PCR and sequencing errors. Alignment of CDR3 sequences to IMGT reference sequences was used to assign V, D and J gene segments. Each retained sequence needed at least a six-nucleotide match to both a V gene segment and a J gene segment. A rearrangement counted as productive if the CDR3 had no stop codons and remained in frame with V and J, and every other rearrangement counted as non-productive. CDR3 was defined by IMGT convention, running from the second conserved V-encoded cysteine to the conserved J-encoded phenylalanine. Sequences without an unambiguous match to a single V gene segment were excluded from the earlier analysis of about 600 of the donors. In an earlier analysis of a few hundred of the donors, a V segment was called functional when productive rearrangements were above 56.7%, and segregating when the standard deviation between donors exceeded 5%. A statistical classification framework was built to diagnose cytomegalovirus status from the catalog of TCR beta chain sequences. In a later analysis, V and J genes were assigned by comparing TCR nucleotide sequences against IMGT/GENE-DB human TR gene sequences. Using the TCRdist pipeline, a later analysis assigned CDR3 sequences along with most-parsimonious VDJ recombination scenarios. In a later analysis, each TCR beta chain was defined by its CDR3 amino acid sequence together with its V-gene family, and reads without a unique V-gene family were excluded. A later analysis removed 592 highly shared, low-generation-probability nucleotide sequences to deal with suspected cross-contamination and a sequencing artifact. For each public chain, a later analysis derived a clonal expansion index from normalized ranks of inferred template counts within each repertoire. In a later analysis, generation probabilities were computed with a VDJ recombination model fitted to out-of-frame rearrangements, and the resulting probabilities were checked against IGoR. A later analysis scored TCR-TCR, TCR-HLA and TCR-CMV co-occurrence with hypergeometric tests, applying a repertoire-size bias correction to TCR pairs. In a later analysis, false discovery rates were estimated by permuting HLA or CMV assignments 20 times. In a later analysis, co-occurring TCRs were grouped with DBSCAN, and TCRdist sequence similarity was added when clustering was performed within HLA-allele-positive subsets. Repertoires with fewer than 30,000 or more than 120,000 public chains, plus five repertoires with anomalous nucleotide sharing, were excluded from co-occurrence clustering. Sourced from immuneACCESS, this table was stored by TCRdb with only in-frame sequences that have V and J called. A share of the clones is absent; for the studies checked, an unresolved V gene accounts for under half, and the remainder has no known explanation. The DNA was the basis for D and trimming; V, J and clone size are from that table. The sample includes about 120,000 clones, with 70% to 80% observed a single time. The ten largest clones capture more than 10% of the sample.

The TCR comes from a middle-aged woman in good health and CMV-seropositive. The sequence is built from TRBV10-3 and TRBJ1-4, with TRBD1 perhaps the D gene, on 5 matching bases. Sequenced sample: PBMCs. The sequence in DNA is TGTGCCATCAGTGAAGGGGCAGGGTATGAAAAACTGTTTTTT. Protein translation: CAISEGAGYEKLFF.